This T cell receptor beta chain was captured by sequencing in a study of cytomegalovirus exposure and HLA in healthy donors. Sequencing used immunoSEQ multiplex PCR; TCRdb keeps in-frame clones, though not all of them. The table includes 200,000 to 250,000 clones, roughly 88% detected once. Sequences were obtained from PBMCs. This TCR came from a woman aged 25-40 years in good health and CMV-seropositive.

CDR3 DNA: TGTGCCAGCAGGTCCGGGGGGTACGAGCAGTACTTC. This sequence encodes CASRSGGYEQYF. J is TRBJ2-7 and V is TRBV13, with 7 positions matching TRBD2. The J segment lost 4 bases and the V segment lost 6 bases, leaving 3 bases of the junction unmatched. Germline V gene sequence: CDR1 PRHDT, CDR2 FYEKMQ (reference sequence). The CDR3 sequence is 12 residues long.